The 32 T cell receptor beta chains given below trace back to one sample, sequenced in a study of blood T cell repertoires in COVID-19. TCRdb's table, derived via immunoSEQ multiplex PCR, lists solely in-frame clones and lacks some. Seen here are approximately 470,000 clones, around 90% observed once, and the top ten hold around 0.7%. Sequences were obtained from PBMCs or T cells enriched from blood (not recorded which). The receptors originated from a young woman who had recovered from COVID-19.

Regarding this clone: Other nucleotide sequences from this sample produce the same CDR3. The rearrangement links TRBV14 to TRBJ1-2; 11 bases map to TRBD1. CDR1 and CDR2 (germline): SGHDN, FVKESK. This CDR3 is built from 14 residues. V was pared by 4 bases and J by 7 bases, with 5 bases of the junction left unmatched. CDR3 in DNA: TGTGCCAGCAGCCCTGGACAGGGGGCGCGTGGCTACACCTTC. Translated, it gives CASSPGQGARGYTF.

This clone was observed a single time. The chain joins TRBV27 to TRBJ1-5; D unresolved. Trimming left V 5 bases short and J 0 bases short, with 11 bases between. The CDR3 length is 15 residues. Per germline, CDR1 MNHEY and CDR2 SMNVEV (reference sequence). CDR3 sequence: CASSPYTYSNQPQHF. The CDR3 DNA sequence: TGTGCCAGCAGTCCTTATACTTATAGCAATCAGCCCCAGCATTTT.

The chain couples TRBV7-9 to TRBJ1-2; 7 bases match TRBD1. The germline V gene has CDR1 SEHNR and CDR2 FQNEAQ (reference sequence). V lost 3 bases, J lost 8 bases, and 3 bases stayed unmatched. This CDR3 has 12 residues. CDR3 sequence (DNA): TGTGCCAGCAGCTTGTGGACAGGAGGCTACACCTTC. Encoded protein: CASSLWTGGYTF.

This clone appeared once. The V gene is TRBV19, the J gene TRBJ2-5; the D gene is possibly TRBD1 (6 bases). The V gene's germline CDR1 is LNHDA and CDR2 SQIVND (reference sequence). V lost 0 bases and J lost 9, with 23 bases in between. The CDR3 is 17 residues long. The CDR3 loop reads CASSIDGPRGTRTAQYF. CDR3 nucleotide sequence: TGTGCCAGTAGTATAGATGGCCCTAGGGGGACCAGGACGGCCCAGTACTTC.

The chain carries TRBV7-9 and TRBJ2-1; D gene ambiguous. The V and J ends lost 1 base and 5 bases respectively, with 3 bases between them. Germline CDR1 SEHNR, CDR2 FQNEAQ (reference sequence). This CDR3 is 12 amino acids long. CDR3 loop: CASSLVNNEQFF. The CDR3 DNA is TGTGCCAGCAGCTTAGTTAACAATGAGCAGTTCTTC.

The chain employs TRBV3-1 (or the pseudogene TRBV3-2) and TRBJ1-1, with 7 bases aligning to TRBD1. Per the germline V gene, CDR1 is LGHDT and CDR2 is YNNKEL (reference sequence). J lost 10 bases, V lost 0 bases, and 5 bases had no gene match. This CDR3 is built from 13 residues. The DNA for the CDR3 is TGTGCCAGCAGCCAAGAGGAGACAGGGCTAGCTTTCTTT. The encoded protein is CASSQEETGLAFF.

The chain recombines TRBV2 with TRBJ1-5; TRBD1 matches 8 bases. CDR3 length: 15 residues. V lost 6 bases and J lost 5; bases outside the gene matches: 9. Germline-derived CDR1 and CDR2 are SNHLY and FYNNEI. The CDR3 loop reads CASRGGQERDQPQHF. The CDR3 DNA reads TGTGCCAGCAGGGGGGGACAGGAACGGGATCAGCCCCAGCATTTT. Full variable domain (rest looked up from reference TRBV2 and TRBJ1-5): EPEVTQTPSHQVTQMGQEVILRCVPISNHLYFYWYRQILGQKVEFLVSFYNNEISEKSEIFDDQFSVERPDGSNFTLKIRSTKLEDSAMYFCASRGGQERDQPQHFGDGTRLSIL.

The chain recombines TRBV6-6 with TRBJ2-1; 14 nucleotides match TRBD2. Looked up from germline, CDR1 is MNHNY and CDR2 is SVGAGI (reference sequence). The CDR3 is made up of 15 amino acids. The ends lost 0 bases at V and 9 bases at J; junction bases unmatched: 1. CDR3 in DNA: TGTGCCAGCAGTTACTCCGGGACTAGCGGGGGTGAGCAGTTCTTC. It yields the protein CASSYSGTSGGEQFF.

The gene calls are TRBV16 and TRBJ1-1; the D is unclear. This CDR3 contains 12 residues. Between the trimmed V and J ends, which lost 2 bases and 11 bases, there was a span of 12 bases. Looked up from germline, CDR1 is KGHSY and CDR2 is FQNENV. As DNA, the CDR3 is TGTGCCAGCAGCCAAGGTGAGGCTGGGGCTTTCTTT. Translation gives CASSQGEAGAFF.

This clone was detected only once. The CDR3: CASSQLGGSQPQHF. The CDR3 DNA follows: TGTGCCAGCAGCCAATTGGGGGGTTCACAGCCCCAGCATTTT. J is TRBJ1-5 and V is TRBV3-1 (or the pseudogene TRBV3-2), with D perhaps TRBD1 (5 bases). Germline V gives CDR1 LGHDT, CDR2 YNNKEL (reference sequence). Trimming cost V 2 bases and J 7 bases, with 12 bases left between them. The CDR3 covers 14 residues.

Here the CDR3 reads CASSVTSGGSSPSYEQYF. As DNA, the CDR3 is TGTGCCAGCAGTGTAACTAGCGGGGGGTCTTCCCCCTCCTACGAGCAGTACTTC. The V and J genes are TRBV6-1 and TRBJ2-7, with TRBD2 matching 12 bases. V was clipped by 4 bases and J by 0 bases; unmatched bases: 10. CDR1 is MNHNS, CDR2 SASEGT, per germline. This CDR3 spans 18 amino acids.

This chain uses TRBV10-3 with TRBJ1-1; 7 bases are shared with TRBD1. The CDR3 sequence is 15 residues long. Germline V gives CDR1 ENHRY, CDR2 SYGVKD. The V segment lost 0 bases and the J segment 1 base; nucleotides outside the gene matches: 2. The chain's CDR3 is CAISESEGANTEAFF. In DNA form, the CDR3 reads TGTGCCATCAGTGAGTCGGAGGGGGCGAACACTGAAGCTTTCTTT.

V usage is TRBV19 and J usage is TRBJ1-6; D may be TRBD1 (6 bases). The CDR3 has 13 residues. CDR1 is LNHDA and CDR2 is SQIVND in the germline V gene (reference sequence). Trimming pared 4 bases from V and 11 bases from J, leaving 12 bases between. This CDR3 reads CASSSHREPPLHF. DNA for the CDR3: TGTGCCAGTAGTAGTCACAGGGAACCACCCCTCCACTTT.

V gene TRBV10-2 combines with J gene TRBJ1-1; D possibly corresponds to TRBD1 (5 bases). Germline V lookup: CDR1 WSHSY, CDR2 SAAADI. Trimming removed 0 bases at V and 4 bases at J, with 12 bases between. This CDR3 contains 15 residues. CDR3 bases: TGCGCCAGCAGTGAGTCGATAGGGGAGGCCACTGAAGCTTTCTTT. Translating gives CASSESIGEATEAFF.

CDR3 loop: CASSSGSPGTDTQYF. The CDR3, as DNA: TGTGCCAGCAGTTCAGGGTCACCCGGTACAGATACGCAGTATTTT. The chain has TRBV7-8 and TRBJ2-3, with D possibly TRBD1 on 5 matching bases. Between the trimmed V and J ends, which lost 6 bases and 3 bases, there was a span of 16 bases. Germline CDR1 reads SGHVS; CDR2 reads FQNEAQ. The length of the CDR3 is 15 residues.

V usage is TRBV5-1 and J usage is TRBJ2-2; D perhaps matches TRBD2 (5 bases). Trimming took 3 bases from V and 5 from J, leaving 11 bases between them. The germline CDR1 and CDR2 sequences are SGHRS and YFSETQ. CDR3 length equals 14 residues. This CDR3 is CASSSGERTGELFF. In DNA, the CDR3 is TGCGCCAGCAGCTCCGGGGAGAGAACCGGGGAGCTGTTTTTT.

V is TRBV29-1 and J is TRBJ1-1, with D hard to call. The CDR3 length is 13 residues. CDR1 and CDR2 from the germline V gene are SQVTM and ANQGSEA. Trimming took off 4 bases at V and 0 bases at J, with 9 bases between the two ends. The CDR3 bases are TGCAGCGTTGTACGCAGTATGAACACTGAAGCTTTCTTT. Amino acid sequence: CSVVRSMNTEAFF.

V gene TRBV7-9 combines with J gene TRBJ2-6; D gene unclear. The CDR3 totals 17 residues. CDR1 and CDR2 (germline): SEHNR, FQNEAQ (reference sequence). V lost 1 base to trimming and J lost 0 bases, with 10 bases between them. The CDR3 reads CASSLDRGSSGANVLTF. CDR3 sequence (DNA): TGTGCCAGCAGCTTAGATCGCGGAAGCTCTGGGGCCAACGTCCTGACTTTC.

This rearrangement joins TRBV6-6 to TRBJ2-5, with 7 nucleotides matching TRBD2. V was clipped by 7 bases and J by 1 base; unmatched bases: 6. The germline CDR1 and CDR2 sequences are MNHNY and SVGAGI (reference sequence). This CDR3 spans 14 amino acids. Here the CDR3 DNA reads TGTGCCAGCAACCGCAGACTAGCCCAAGAGACCCAGTACTTC. Protein sequence: CASNRRLAQETQYF.

This chain uses TRBV28 with TRBJ2-7, with D possibly being TRBD1 (6 bases). With 1 base removed from V and 1 base from J, the gap between germline ends came to 17 bases. The CDR3 is 17 amino acids. Germline V gene lookup returns CDR1 MDHEN and CDR2 SYDVKM. CDR3 protein: CASSLFPKGRGSYEQYF. The CDR3, as DNA: TGTGCCAGCAGTTTATTTCCGAAGGGCAGGGGATCCTACGAGCAGTACTTC.

The chain combines TRBV12-3 or TRBV12-4 with TRBJ1-1; D unresolved. This CDR3 is built from 13 residues. Deletions cut 3 bases from V and 1 base from J, with 6 bases between. The CDR3 bases are TGTGCCAGCAGTTTTCGACAGAACACTGAAGCTTTCTTT. This gives the protein CASSFRQNTEAFF.

The V and J genes are TRBV5-4 and TRBJ1-4; D is possibly TRBD1 (5 bases). The CDR3 runs 15 residues. Per the germline V gene, CDR1 is SGHNT and CDR2 is YYREEE (reference sequence). The V end lost 5 bases, the J end lost 6 bases, and 17 bases lay between the germline ends. The CDR3 DNA is TGTGCCAGCAGTTTAGCGGGGGAAGAGCATGAAAAACTGTTTTTT. Its translation: CASSLAGEEHEKLFF.

This chain joins TRBV5-1 and TRBJ1-1; 8 positions agree with TRBD1. Germline V gene sequence: CDR1 SGHRS, CDR2 YFSETQ. V was pared by 2 bases and J by 4 bases, with 7 bases of the junction left unmatched. The CDR3 sequence is 15 residues long. The DNA of the CDR3 is TGCGCCAGCAGCTTAAAACAGGGGGATAGCACTGAAGCTTTCTTT. Translating gives CASSLKQGDSTEAFF. Drawing the rest from reference TRBV5-1 and TRBJ1-1, the complete variable domain is KAGVTQTPRYLIKTRGQQVTLSCSPISGHRSVSWYQQTPGQGLQFLFEYFSETQRNKGNFPGRFSGRQFSNSRSEMNVSTLELGDSALYLCASSLKQGDSTEAFFGQGTRLTVV.

This chain joins TRBV29-1 and TRBJ1-1; 7 bases map to TRBD1. This CDR3 region has 13 residues. CDR1 and CDR2 (germline): SQVTM, ANQGSEA. Losses at the gene ends were 1 base for V and 9 bases for J; bases not matched to a gene: 8. The CDR3 nucleotides read TGCAGCGTTGAAGGCCAGGGGGAGACTAAAGCTTTCTTT. Translation: CSVEGQGETKAFF. The full variable domain, in which reference TRBV29-1 and TRBJ1-1 provide the parts outside the CDR3, is SAVISQKPSRDICQRGTSLTIQCQVDSQVTMMFWYRQQPGQSLTLIATANQGSEATYESGFVIDKFPISRPNLTFSTLTVSNMSPEDSSIYLCSVEGQGETKAFFGQGTRLTVV.

The CDR3 region has the DNA TGCAGCGTTGACGTGGCGGGGACGACCGGGGAGCTGTTTTTT. It translates to CSVDVAGTTGELFF. The V call is TRBV29-1, the J call TRBJ2-2; D is possibly TRBD2 (6 bases). Trimming stripped 3 bases from V and 5 bases from J, with 13 bases between. The V gene's germline CDR1 is SQVTM and CDR2 ANQGSEA. CDR3 length: 14 residues.

This rearrangement joins TRBV4-2 to TRBJ2-7, with 10 bases matching TRBD1. CDR1 and CDR2 (germline): LGHNA, YNFKEQ. CDR3 length: 14 residues. V was clipped by 5 bases and J by 5 bases; unmatched bases: 6. The CDR3 sequence is CASSFRTGGNEQYF. CDR3 nucleotide sequence: TGTGCCAGCAGCTTTCGGACAGGGGGTAACGAGCAGTACTTC.

The chain employs TRBV5-6 and TRBJ1-1, with 9 bases fitting TRBD1. CDR1 and CDR2 from the germline V gene are SGHDT and YYEEEE. The CDR3 spans 16 residues. V lost 2 bases and J lost 1; bases outside the gene matches: 6. The CDR3 protein is CASSFNRGLGNTEAFF. The CDR3, as DNA: TGTGCCAGCAGCTTTAACAGGGGGCTGGGGAACACTGAAGCTTTCTTT.

This clone came up a few times. The rearrangement links TRBV19 to TRBJ1-5; unclear D gene. The CDR3 covers 15 residues. CDR1 is LNHDA, CDR2 SQIVND, per germline (reference sequence). With 3 bases removed from V and 5 bases from J, the gap between germline ends came to 14 bases. Written as DNA, the CDR3 is TGTGCCAGTAGTATTCGAAGACGGGAGGATCAGCCCCAGCATTTT. Amino acids: CASSIRRREDQPQHF. Using reference TRBV19 and TRBJ1-5 for the parts outside the CDR3, the full variable domain is DGGITQSPKYLFRKEGQNVTLSCEQNLNHDAMYWYRQDPGQGLRLIYYSQIVNDFQKGDIAEGYSVSREKKESFPLTVTSAQKNPTAFYLCASSIRRREDQPQHFGDGTRLSIL.

A few counts support this clone. The rearrangement joins TRBV27 to TRBJ1-5; 10 bases fit TRBD1. The CDR3 length is 14 residues. Trimming at V came to 5 bases and at J to 6 bases, leaving 4 bases not matched to a gene. Per germline, CDR1 MNHEY and CDR2 SMNVEV (reference sequence). The chain's CDR3 is CASSRQGAGQPQHF. CDR3 coding DNA: TGTGCCAGCAGTCGACAGGGGGCAGGTCAGCCCCAGCATTTT.

This rearrangement joins TRBV5-1 to TRBJ2-3; a weak D match, TRBD2 (6 bases). Trimming took off 5 bases at V and 1 base at J, with 14 bases between the two ends. The CDR3 runs to 15 residues. From germline, CDR1 is SGHRS and CDR2 YFSETQ. Here the CDR3 DNA reads TGCGCCAGCAGGACCTCTAGCGTTGGCACAGATACGCAGTATTTT. Its protein is CASRTSSVGTDTQYF.

As regards this clone: An end of the junction does not agree with germline; a read error may underlie this. This chain connects TRBV7-2 to TRBJ2-1; 11 bases match TRBD2. The CDR3 contains 15 residues. Germline V gene sequence: CDR1 SGHTA, CDR2 FQGNSA. The CDR3 coding sequence is TGTGCCAGCAGCCTAGCGGGGGGACTCTACAATGAGCAGTTCTTC. It translates to CASSLAGGLYNEQFF.

This clone was observed a single time. The chain combines TRBV30 with TRBJ1-2; 9 bases fit TRBD1. With 2 bases clipped from V and 5 bases from J, the junction kept 6 bases outside the gene matches. Germline V lookup: CDR1 GTSNPN, CDR2 SVGIG (reference sequence). CDR3 length: 14 amino acids. The CDR3 here is CAWSSVTGGYGYTF. For the CDR3, the DNA is TGTGCCTGGAGTTCGGTGACAGGGGGTTATGGCTACACCTTC.